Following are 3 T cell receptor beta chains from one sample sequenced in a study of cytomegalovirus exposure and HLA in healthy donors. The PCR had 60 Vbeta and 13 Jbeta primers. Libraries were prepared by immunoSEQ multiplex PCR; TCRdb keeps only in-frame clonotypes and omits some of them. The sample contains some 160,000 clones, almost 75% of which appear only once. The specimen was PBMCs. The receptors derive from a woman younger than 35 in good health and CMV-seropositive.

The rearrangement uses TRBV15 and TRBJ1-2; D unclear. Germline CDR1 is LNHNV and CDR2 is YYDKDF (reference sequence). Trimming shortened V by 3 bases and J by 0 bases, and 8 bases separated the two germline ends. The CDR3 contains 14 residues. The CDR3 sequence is CATSSREPNYGYTF. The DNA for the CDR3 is TGTGCCACCAGCAGCCGGGAGCCTAACTATGGCTACACCTTC. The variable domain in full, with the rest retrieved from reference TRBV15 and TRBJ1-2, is DAMVIQNPRYQVTQFGKPVTLSCSQTLNHNVMYWYQQKSSQAPKLLFHYYDKDFNNEADTPDNFQSRRPNTSFCFLDIRSPGLGDTAMYLCATSSREPNYGYTFGSGTRLTVV.

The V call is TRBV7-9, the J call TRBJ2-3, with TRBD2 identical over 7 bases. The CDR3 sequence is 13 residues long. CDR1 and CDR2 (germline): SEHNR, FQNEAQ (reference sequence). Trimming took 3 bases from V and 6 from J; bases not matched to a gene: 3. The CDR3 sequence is CASSLGGIDTQYF. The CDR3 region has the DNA TGTGCCAGCAGCTTGGGGGGGATTGATACGCAGTATTTT.

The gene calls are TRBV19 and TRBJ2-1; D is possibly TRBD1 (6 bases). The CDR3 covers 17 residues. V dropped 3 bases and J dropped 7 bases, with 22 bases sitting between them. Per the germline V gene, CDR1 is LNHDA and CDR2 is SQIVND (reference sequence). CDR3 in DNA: TGTGCCAGTAGTATCCTTTGGGGGCTGGGGGATGGAAATGAGCAGTTCTTC. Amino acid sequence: CASSILWGLGDGNEQFF. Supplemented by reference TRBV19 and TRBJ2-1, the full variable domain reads DGGITQSPKYLFRKEGQNVTLSCEQNLNHDAMYWYRQDPGQGLRLIYYSQIVNDFQKGDIAEGYSVSREKKESFPLTVTSAQKNPTAFYLCASSILWGLGDGNEQFFGPGTRLTVL.